The sample holds a few counts of the clone carrying this T cell receptor (beta chain). This sample was taken from a study of blood T cell repertoires in COVID-19. Generated by immunoSEQ multiplex PCR, the TCRdb table keeps only in-frame clones and is missing some. The table lists just over 300,000 clones, approximately 90% of them singletons. Trimming removed 6 bases at V and 5 bases at J, with 12 bases between. CDR3 length equals 13 residues. CDR1 and CDR2 (germline): MNHEY, SVGAGI. The chain has TRBV6-5 and TRBJ2-3, with D perhaps matching TRBD2 (5 bases). The sequenced sample consisted of PBMCs or T cells enriched from blood (not recorded which). This TCR came from a man aged 25 to 45 who had recovered from COVID-19. The CDR3 coding sequence is TGTGCCAGCAGCCGACTCGGGGAAGATACGCAGTATTTT. Amino acid sequence: CASSRLGEDTQYF.